One sample yielded the 19 T cell receptor beta chains listed below, sequenced in a study of T cell repertoires in cytomegalovirus infection. Each CDR3 protein is one row after TCRdb ran MiXCR on the reads. The sample has around 260,000 distinct CDR3 sequences; about 23% are singletons. Material for sequencing was PBMCs. Receptors were obtained from a human donor in good health (CMV status not recorded). Some clones in this sample may be carry-over from other donors' samples.

The sample holds a few counts of this clonotype. This sequence joins TRBV4-2 and TRBJ2-2; 9 bases agree with TRBD2. Unmatched junction bases numbered 10, after V lost 0 bases and J lost 5 bases. Germline V gene data show CDR1 as LGHNA and CDR2 as YNFKEQ. CDR3 length equals 18 residues. CDR3 DNA sequence: TGTGCCAGCAGCCAAGATAGTCTCCTAGCGGGGAGAACCGGGGAGCTGTTTTTT. It yields the protein CASSQDSLLAGRTGELFF.

This clonotype was counted a single time. This chain joins TRBV11-2 and TRBJ1-6, with D unclear. The CDR3 is made up of 14 amino acids. Trimming removed 3 bases from V and 8 bases from J, with 11 bases in between. Germline CDR1 and CDR2: SGHAT and FQNNGV. The CDR3 loop reads CASSLGRGHSPLHF. CDR3 bases: TGTGCCAGCAGCTTGGGGAGAGGGCATTCACCCCTCCACTTT.

V is TRBV20-1 and J is TRBJ1-6; possibly TRBD1 for D (6 bases). The CDR3 is made up of 14 amino acids. V lost 1 base, J lost 6 bases, and 10 bases lay in between. Germline V gene sequence: CDR1 DFQATT, CDR2 SNEGSKA (reference sequence). In DNA form, the CDR3 reads TGCAGTGCTAGAGGAAGGACAGCTAATTCACCCCTCCACTTT. It codes for CSARGRTANSPLHF.

The chain uses TRBV7-2 and TRBJ1-4, with 8 bases fitting TRBD1. V lost 5 bases, J lost 8 bases, and 7 bases stayed unmatched. This CDR3 contains 14 residues. Germline assignment: CDR1 SGHTA and CDR2 FQGNSA. The CDR3 here is CASSPDRAIEKLFF. For the CDR3, the DNA is TGTGCCAGCAGCCCGGACAGGGCCATCGAAAAACTGTTTTTT.

The table lists this clonotype with a few counts. The rearrangement links TRBV7-6 to TRBJ2-3, with D possibly being TRBD2 (6 bases). The CDR3 runs 16 residues. Per the germline V gene, CDR1 is SGHVS and CDR2 is FNYEAQ. V lost 0 bases, J lost 2 bases, and 12 bases lay in between. CDR3: CASSLAGGLLTDTQYF. CDR3 nucleotides: TGTGCCAGCAGCTTAGCGGGGGGACTCCTCACAGATACGCAGTATTTT.

This clonotype was observed a handful of times. CDR3 protein: CASVPETGEQFF. CDR3 in DNA: TGTGCCAGCGTTCCCGAGACAGGGGAACAGTTCTTC. The rearrangement joins TRBV7-4 to TRBJ2-1; the match to TRBD1 covers 8 bases. Per the germline V gene, CDR1 is SGHVT and CDR2 is SQSDAQ. V shed 8 bases and J 13 bases; nucleotides not matched to a gene: 10. This CDR3 spans 12 amino acids.

The chain is built from TRBV27 and TRBJ1-1, with D possibly matching TRBD1 (5 bases). CDR1 MNHEY and CDR2 SMNVEV come from the germline V gene (reference sequence). This CDR3 is built from 12 residues. Trimming cost V 4 bases and J 11 bases, with 14 bases left between them. The CDR3 region has the DNA TGTGCCAGCAGTTACGGGACGGGTGATGCTTTCTTT. This encodes CASSYGTGDAFF.

The gene calls are TRBV28 and TRBJ2-3; no clear D gene. V was pared by 8 bases and J by 5 bases, with 11 bases between. The CDR3 is 12 amino acids. Per germline, CDR1 MDHEN and CDR2 SYDVKM. The CDR3 region has the DNA TGTGCCAGCGACCGGGTTGGAGATACGCAGTATTTT. It translates to CASDRVGDTQYF.

V usage is TRBV20-1 and J usage is TRBJ2-5; 8 bases match TRBD2. Trimming cost V 6 bases and J 2 bases; bases outside gene matches: 5. The CDR3 totals 13 residues. Per the germline V gene, CDR1 is DFQATT and CDR2 is SNEGSKA (reference sequence). This CDR3 is CSAAGLGQETQYF. The CDR3 nucleotides read TGCAGTGCCGCGGGACTAGGGCAAGAGACCCAGTACTTC.

This clonotype has a handful of counts. The rearrangement links TRBV5-6 to TRBJ1-2, with a tentative D call TRBD1 (6 bases). Trimming took off 1 base at V and 2 bases at J, with 9 bases between the two ends. CDR3 size: 14 residues. Germline V gene lookup returns CDR1 SGHDT and CDR2 YYEEEE. DNA for the CDR3: TGTGCCAGCAGCTTGCAGGGGCGGAACTATGGCTACACCTTC. This translates into CASSLQGRNYGYTF.

The chain couples TRBV6-5 to TRBJ1-4, with D perhaps TRBD1 (5 bases). Trimming stripped 0 bases from V and 8 bases from J, with 16 bases between. Per germline, CDR1 MNHEY and CDR2 SVGAGI. This CDR3 has 16 amino acids. The CDR3 coding sequence is TGTGCCAGCAGTTACTCGATGTCCCAGGGCGGGGAAAAACTGTTTTTT. Translating gives CASSYSMSQGGEKLFF.

CDR3 sequence (DNA): TGTGCCAGCAGTTTAGCGGGGGGGATAGGCAATCAGCCCCAGCATTTT. Translated: CASSLAGGIGNQPQHF. This chain uses TRBV12-3 or TRBV12-4 with TRBJ1-5; D is perhaps TRBD1 (5 bases). CDR3 size: 16 residues. Trimming cost V 0 bases and J 2 bases, with 11 bases left between them.

Note on this clonotype: A read error may explain this, as a much larger clone is one base away. The chain couples TRBV7-8 to TRBJ1-5; 7 positions agree with TRBD1. The CDR3 extends over 18 amino acids. CDR1 SGHVS and CDR2 FQNEAQ come from the germline V gene. CDR3 region: CASSLQTGRWDSYQPQHF. Here the CDR3 DNA reads TGTGCCAGCAGCTTACAGACAGGGCGTTGGGATAGCTATCAGCCCCAGCATTTT. Combining the CDR3 with reference TRBV7-8 and TRBJ1-5 gives the whole variable domain GAGVSQSPRYKVAKRGQDVALRCDPISGHVSLFWYQQALGQGPEFLTYFQNEAQLDKSGLPSDRFFAERPEGSVSTLKIQRTQQEDSAVYLCASSLQTGRWDSYQPQHFGDGTRLSIL.

The rearrangement joins TRBV4-1 to TRBJ2-1, with D possibly TRBD1 on 5 matching bases. The germline CDR1 and CDR2 sequences are MGHRA and YSYEKL. The ends were cut back, 0 bases at V and 4 bases at J, with 10 bases in the middle. CDR3 size: 15 residues. The CDR3 region is CASSQDPGPYNEQFF. The CDR3, as DNA: TGCGCCAGCAGCCAAGATCCAGGGCCGTACAATGAGCAGTTCTTC.

There are a few counts of this clonotype. The V gene is TRBV7-9, the J gene TRBJ1-2; 7 nucleotides agree with TRBD1. The germline CDR1 and CDR2 sequences are SEHNR and FQNEAQ (reference sequence). The CDR3 is 14 residues long. The trim removed 7 bases at V and 7 bases at J, leaving 12 bases unmatched. The CDR3 DNA follows: TGTGCCAGCACTACCGACAGGGTGACTGGTGGCTACACCTTC. Translated: CASTTDRVTGGYTF.

V gene TRBV11-2 combines with J gene TRBJ2-7; TRBD1 agrees at 7 bases. Trimming removed 5 bases from V and 3 bases from J; junction bases left unmatched: 10. Germline V lookup: CDR1 SGHAT, CDR2 FQNNGV. The CDR3 is 15 amino acids. The CDR3 nucleotides read TGTGCCAGCAGCCCCGGGACAGCAGCTCTCTACGAGCAGTACTTC. It yields the protein CASSPGTAALYEQYF.

This clonotype was detected ten times or more. The V and J genes are TRBV7-2 and TRBJ2-1; TRBD2 aligns across 12 bases. V lost 5 bases to trimming and J lost 7 bases; unmatched junction nucleotides: 12. CDR1 SGHTA and CDR2 FQGNSA come from the germline V gene. The CDR3 runs to 17 residues. CDR3 nucleotide sequence: TGTGCCAGCAGCCTTAGCCTAGCGGGAGGGCCCCGTAATGAGCAGTTCTTC. This sequence encodes CASSLSLAGGPRNEQFF.

This clonotype was counted ten times or more. The chain has TRBV7-2 and TRBJ2-7; 9 positions agree with TRBD2. Per germline, CDR1 SGHTA and CDR2 FQGNSA. CDR3 length: 15 amino acids. Trimming at V came to 4 bases and at J to 4 bases, leaving 8 bases not matched to a gene. CDR3 nucleotides: TGTGCCAGCAGCTCCACGGGGCTAGCGGGGTACGAGCAGTACTTC. Residues: CASSSTGLAGYEQYF.

The chain links TRBV28 to TRBJ1-1, with D maybe TRBD1 (5 bases). There are 16 residues in the CDR3. Germline CDR1 MDHEN, CDR2 SYDVKM. The V gene lost 3 bases and the J gene lost 7 bases, with 21 bases spanning the gap. The CDR3 region is CASSFRRTGTNLEAFF. For the CDR3, the DNA is TGTGCCAGCAGTTTCCGACGGACCGGGACGAACCTTGAAGCTTTCTTT.